This T cell receptor beta chain was identified in a study of blood T cell repertoires in COVID-19. About the research overall: Whether acute or convalescent, the COVID-19 samples came from the United States, Italy and Spain.

Trimming shortened V by 8 bases and J by 4 bases, and 14 bases separated the two germline ends. Per the germline V gene, CDR1 is SNHLY and CDR2 is FYNNEI. The CDR3 length is 14 residues. Libraries were prepared by immunoSEQ multiplex PCR; TCRdb keeps only in-frame clonotypes and omits some of them. The table shows under 150,000 clones, with roughly 90% occurring only once. The receptor was derived from a woman in her seventies who had recovered from COVID-19. The rearrangement uses TRBV2 and TRBJ1-4, with a weak D call TRBD1 (5 bases). The source material was peripheral blood. The CDR3 DNA reads TGTGCCAGCGGCCCAGGGAGGTTTAATGAAAAACTGTTTTTT. This translates into CASGPGRFNEKLFF. Together with reference TRBV2 and TRBJ1-4, the CDR3 gives the full variable domain: EPEVTQTPSHQVTQMGQEVILRCVPISNHLYFYWYRQILGQKVEFLVSFYNNEISEKSEIFDDQFSVERPDGSNFTLKIRSTKLEDSAMYFCASGPGRFNEKLFFGSGTQLSVL.